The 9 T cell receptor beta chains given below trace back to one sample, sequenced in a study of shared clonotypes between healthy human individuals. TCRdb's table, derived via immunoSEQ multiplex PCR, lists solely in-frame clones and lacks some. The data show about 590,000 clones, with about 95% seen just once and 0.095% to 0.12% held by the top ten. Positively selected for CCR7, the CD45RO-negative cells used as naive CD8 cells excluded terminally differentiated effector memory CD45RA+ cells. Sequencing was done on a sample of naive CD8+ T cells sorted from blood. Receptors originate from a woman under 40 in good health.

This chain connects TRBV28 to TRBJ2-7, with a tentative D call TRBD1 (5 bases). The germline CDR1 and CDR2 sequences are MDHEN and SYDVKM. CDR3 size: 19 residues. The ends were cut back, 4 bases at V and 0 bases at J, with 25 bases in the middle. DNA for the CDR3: TGTGCCAGCAGTTCCCTTGATTTATTGGGGAAGGGGAACTCCTACGAGCAGTACTTC. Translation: CASSSLDLLGKGNSYEQYF.

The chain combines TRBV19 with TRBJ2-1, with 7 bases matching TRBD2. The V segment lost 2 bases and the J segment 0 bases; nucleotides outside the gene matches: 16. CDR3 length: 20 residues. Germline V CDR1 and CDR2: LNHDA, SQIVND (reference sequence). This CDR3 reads CASSILTVGRRESSYNEQFF. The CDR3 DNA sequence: TGTGCCAGTAGTATATTGACGGTCGGCCGGCGGGAGAGCTCCTACAATGAGCAGTTCTTC.

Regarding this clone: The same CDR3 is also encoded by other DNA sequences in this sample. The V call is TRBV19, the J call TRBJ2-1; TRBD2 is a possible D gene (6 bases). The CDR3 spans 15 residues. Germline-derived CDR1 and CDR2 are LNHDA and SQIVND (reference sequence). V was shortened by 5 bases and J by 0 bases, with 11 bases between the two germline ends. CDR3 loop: CASSPSGSSYNEQFF. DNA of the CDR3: TGTGCCAGTAGTCCCTCCGGGAGCTCCTACAATGAGCAGTTCTTC.

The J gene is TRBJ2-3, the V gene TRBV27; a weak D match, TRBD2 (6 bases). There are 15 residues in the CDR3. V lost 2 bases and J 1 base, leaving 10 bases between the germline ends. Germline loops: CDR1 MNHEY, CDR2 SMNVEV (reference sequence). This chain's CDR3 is CASSLRTTGTDTQYF. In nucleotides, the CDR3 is TGTGCCAGCAGTTTAAGGACTACCGGCACAGATACGCAGTATTTT.

CDR3 sequence (DNA): TGTGCCAGCAGTGCAGGGCCCTCCTACGAGCAGTACTTC. This codes for CASSAGPSYEQYF. The V call is TRBV6-4, the J call TRBJ2-7, with TRBD1 as a possible D gene (5 bases). The V end was cut by 4 bases, the J end by 0 bases, with 7 bases between. Germline lookup yields CDR1 MRHNA and CDR2 SNTAGT. The CDR3 has 13 residues.

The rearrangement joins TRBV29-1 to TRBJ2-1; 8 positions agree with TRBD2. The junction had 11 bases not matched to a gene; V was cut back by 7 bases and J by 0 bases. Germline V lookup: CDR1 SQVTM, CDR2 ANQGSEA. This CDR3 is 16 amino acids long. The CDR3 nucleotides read TGCAGCGGTAAAGCCCTTAGCGGGGACTCCTACAATGAGCAGTTCTTC. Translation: CSGKALSGDSYNEQFF.

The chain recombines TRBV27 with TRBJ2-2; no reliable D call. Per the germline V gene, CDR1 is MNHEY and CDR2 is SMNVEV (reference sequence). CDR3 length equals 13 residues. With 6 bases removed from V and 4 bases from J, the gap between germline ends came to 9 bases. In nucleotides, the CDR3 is TGTGCCAGCAGGTTCGCGAGCACCGGGGAGCTGTTTTTT. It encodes CASRFASTGELFF.

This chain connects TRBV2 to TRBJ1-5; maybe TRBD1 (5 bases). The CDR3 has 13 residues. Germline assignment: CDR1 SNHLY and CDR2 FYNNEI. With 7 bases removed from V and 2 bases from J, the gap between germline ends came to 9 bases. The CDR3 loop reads CASTGLGNQPQHF. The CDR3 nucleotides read TGTGCCAGCACGGGGCTAGGCAATCAGCCCCAGCATTTT. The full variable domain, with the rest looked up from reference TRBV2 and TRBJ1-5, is EPEVTQTPSHQVTQMGQEVILRCVPISNHLYFYWYRQILGQKVEFLVSFYNNEISEKSEIFDDQFSVERPDGSNFTLKIRSTKLEDSAMYFCASTGLGNQPQHFGDGTRLSIL.

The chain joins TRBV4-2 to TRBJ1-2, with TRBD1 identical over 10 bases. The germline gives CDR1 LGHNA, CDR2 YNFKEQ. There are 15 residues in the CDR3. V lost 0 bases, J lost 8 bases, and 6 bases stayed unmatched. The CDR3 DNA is TGTGCCAGCAGCCAAGAAATGGGGGACAGGGGAGGCTACACCTTC. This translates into CASSQEMGDRGGYTF.